The T cell receptor beta chain under discussion was sequenced for a study of T-cell reconstitution after alpha-beta-depleted transplantation in children. The authors prepared the TCRbeta library with unique molecular identifiers. TCRdb redid the calling of the PCR reads with MiXCR, one entry per CDR3 protein. The sample carries a few hundred thousand distinct CDR3 sequences, about 17% recorded once. Per the germline V gene, CDR1 is SEHNR and CDR2 is FQNEAQ (reference sequence). The CDR3 is made up of 13 amino acids. V was clipped by 5 bases and J by 3 bases, with 11 bases between them. The chain carries TRBV7-9 and TRBJ2-7; D is unclear. This specimen was PBMCs, mostly from graft donor cells, taken 360 days after TCRalphabeta/CD19-depleted stem cell transplant. The receptor was isolated from a boy under three years old who had a stem cell transplant for Wiskott-Aldrich syndrome, so the T cells may come from the graft donor. The CDR3 DNA sequence: TGTGCCAGCAGCGACACGCGTGGCTACGAGCAGTACTTC. Protein sequence: CASSDTRGYEQYF.